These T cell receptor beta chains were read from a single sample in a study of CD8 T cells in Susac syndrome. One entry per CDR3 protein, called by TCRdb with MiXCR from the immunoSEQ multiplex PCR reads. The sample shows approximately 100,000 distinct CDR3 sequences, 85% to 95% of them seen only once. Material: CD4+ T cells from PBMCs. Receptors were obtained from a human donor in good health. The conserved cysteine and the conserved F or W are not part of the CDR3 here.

ASSLLFTGGRSYNEQF,TRBV7-9,16
ASSSGQPYNEQF,TRBV9,12
ASSQGQGNYGYT,TRBV3-1,12
ASSPGDRGYEQY,TRBV5-1,12
ASSSGQGGAKNSGYT,TRBV7-2,15
ASSQTRDTDTQY,TRBV4-3,12
ASSQLTSRTEAF,TRBV12-3/TRBV12-4,12
ASTNGGTDTQY,TRBV6-2/TRBV6-3,11
ATSRERLAGEETQY,TRBV15,14
ASSLAQGHGYT,TRBV12-3/TRBV12-4,11
ASSQAPGSIYGYT,TRBV4-1,13
ASSSESTGNHEQF,TRBV5-4,13
ASSGPGLANEQF,TRBV2,12
SAEDWGREQY,TRBV20-1,10
SASNSQAILNPSGYT,TRBV20-1,15
ASSLPGQGADTQY,TRBV5-1,13
ASSHGDRAYGYT,TRBV3-1,12
AISEWDTANYGYT,TRBV10-3,13
ASSPLGLNEQF,TRBV6-2/TRBV6-3,11